A selection of T cell receptor beta chains follows, all from one sample in a study of sequential checkpoint blockade in melanoma. Only in-frame clones appear in the TCRdb table, and some are missing; sequencing was by immunoSEQ multiplex PCR. The sample has under 9,500 clones; about 50% are singletons. Material: CD8+ T cells sorted from blood (inferred from file names), obtained from a patient given nivolumab and ipilimumab in sequence. Receptors originate from a human donor with melanoma. Both conserved end residues are part of each CDR3. D genes are given only for firm matches. Expanded clones are given a class, and other clones once, few, many or no size at all.

d_gene: -; j_gene: TRBJ1-1; abundance: -; v_gene: TRBV6-5; CDR3aa: CASSYPQVEAFF; CDR3nt: TGTGCCAGCAGTTACCCCCAGGTGGAAGCTTTCTTT
d_gene: TRBD1; j_gene: TRBJ1-2; abundance: -; v_gene: TRBV11-2; CDR3aa: CASSPGTGDYGYTF; CDR3nt: TGTGCCAGCAGCCCAGGGACAGGGGATTATGGCTACACCTTC
d_gene: -; j_gene: TRBJ2-1; abundance: few; v_gene: TRBV5-1; CDR3aa: CASSLGQGSSYNEQFF; CDR3nt: TGCGCCAGCAGCTTGGGCCAGGGGAGCTCCTACAATGAGCAGTTCTTC
d_gene: TRBD2; j_gene: TRBJ2-7; abundance: -; v_gene: TRBV28; CDR3aa: CASTVRLAGGQEQYF; CDR3nt: TGTGCCAGCACTGTTCGACTGGCGGGGGGGCAGGAGCAGTACTTC
d_gene: -; j_gene: TRBJ2-7; abundance: -; v_gene: TRBV2; CDR3aa: CASISRETYEQYF; CDR3nt: TGTGCCAGCATAAGCCGGGAGACTTACGAGCAGTACTTC
d_gene: -; j_gene: TRBJ2-1; abundance: -; v_gene: TRBV6-5; CDR3aa: CASSYSGAYEQFF; CDR3nt: TGTGCCAGCAGTTACTCGGGGGCGTATGAGCAGTTCTTC
d_gene: -; j_gene: TRBJ1-2; abundance: -; v_gene: TRBV6-5; CDR3aa: CASKVTEANYGYTF; CDR3nt: TGTGCCAGCAAAGTGACGGAGGCTAACTATGGCTACACCTTC
d_gene: -; j_gene: TRBJ2-5; abundance: few; v_gene: TRBV5-1; CDR3aa: CASSTDRQETQYF; CDR3nt: TGCGCCAGCAGCACCGACAGACAAGAGACCCAGTACTTC
d_gene: -; j_gene: TRBJ1-6; abundance: -; v_gene: TRBV7-2; CDR3aa: CASSYVDRFNSPLHF; CDR3nt: TGTGCCAGCAGCTACGTTGACAGGTTCAATTCACCCCTCCACTTT
d_gene: -; j_gene: TRBJ1-5; abundance: few; v_gene: TRBV6-5; CDR3aa: CASSYGGHSNQPQHF; CDR3nt: TGTGCCAGCAGTTACGGCGGGCATAGCAATCAGCCCCAGCATTTT
d_gene: TRBD1; j_gene: TRBJ2-3; abundance: -; v_gene: TRBV6-4; CDR3aa: CASSDSAGGSTDTQYF; CDR3nt: TGTGCCAGCAGTGACTCGGCAGGGGGTAGCACAGATACGCAGTATTTT
d_gene: TRBD1; j_gene: TRBJ1-4; abundance: hyperexpanded; v_gene: TRBV7-6; CDR3aa: CASGGQGNEKLFF; CDR3nt: TGTGCCAGCGGAGGACAGGGTAATGAAAAACTGTTTTTT
d_gene: -; j_gene: TRBJ1-5; abundance: -; v_gene: TRBV28; CDR3aa: CASSLLQTSNQPQHF; CDR3nt: TGTGCCAGCAGTTTATTACAGACTAGCAATCAGCCCCAGCATTTT
d_gene: TRBD2; j_gene: TRBJ2-7; abundance: medium-sized; v_gene: TRBV4-3; CDR3aa: CASSQTSGSYEQYF; CDR3nt: TGCGCCAGCAGCCAAACTAGCGGGAGCTACGAGCAGTACTTC
d_gene: -; j_gene: TRBJ2-1; abundance: -; v_gene: TRBV7-9; CDR3aa: CASSLNNEQFF; CDR3nt: TGTGCCAGCAGCCTAAACAATGAGCAGTTCTTC
d_gene: -; j_gene: TRBJ2-7; abundance: -; v_gene: TRBV6-5; CDR3aa: CASRPSDGYEQYF; CDR3nt: TGTGCCAGCCGCCCGAGCGATGGCTACGAGCAGTACTTC
d_gene: TRBD1; j_gene: TRBJ2-7; abundance: once; v_gene: TRBV11-3; CDR3aa: CASSYRTGPFEQYF; CDR3nt: TGTGCCAGCAGCTACAGGACAGGGCCCTTCGAGCAGTACTTC
d_gene: -; j_gene: TRBJ2-7; abundance: -; v_gene: TRBV28; CDR3aa: CASSAPYEQYF; CDR3nt: TGTGCCAGCAGCGCCCCTTACGAGCAGTACTTC
d_gene: TRBD1; j_gene: TRBJ1-1; abundance: -; v_gene: TRBV7-9; CDR3aa: CASTRQGDTEAFF; CDR3nt: TGTGCCAGCACCCGACAGGGCGACACTGAAGCTTTCTTT
d_gene: TRBD2; j_gene: TRBJ2-1; abundance: -; v_gene: TRBV7-9; CDR3aa: CASSLGREPHEQFF; CDR3nt: TGTGCCAGCAGTCTCGGGCGGGAGCCCCATGAGCAGTTCTTC
d_gene: -; j_gene: TRBJ2-5; abundance: few; v_gene: TRBV4-1; CDR3aa: CASSQDRGTQETQYF; CDR3nt: TGCGCCAGCAGCCAAGATAGAGGCACCCAAGAGACCCAGTACTTC
d_gene: TRBD1; j_gene: TRBJ2-2; abundance: -; v_gene: TRBV13; CDR3aa: CASNLNRGRTGELFF; CDR3nt: TGTGCCAGCAACCTCAACAGGGGGCGGACCGGGGAGCTGTTTTTT
d_gene: -; j_gene: TRBJ2-7; abundance: once; v_gene: TRBV7-9; CDR3aa: CASSPPDSTYEQYF; CDR3nt: TGTGCCAGCAGCCCACCAGACTCAACCTACGAGCAGTACTTC
d_gene: TRBD1; j_gene: TRBJ2-5; abundance: -; v_gene: TRBV4-3; CDR3aa: CASSQGQGPQETQYF; CDR3nt: TGCGCCAGCAGCCAAGGACAGGGGCCCCAAGAGACCCAGTACTTC
d_gene: TRBD1; j_gene: TRBJ2-3; abundance: -; v_gene: TRBV6-1; CDR3aa: CAISVVETGVTDTQYF; CDR3nt: TGTGCCATCAGTGTGGTGGAGACAGGGGTCACAGATACGCAGTATTTT
d_gene: -; j_gene: TRBJ2-3; abundance: once; v_gene: TRBV27; CDR3aa: CASSLTSPLPDTQYF; CDR3nt: TGTGCCAGCAGTTTAACTAGCCCCCTCCCAGATACGCAGTATTTT
d_gene: -; j_gene: TRBJ2-1; abundance: -; v_gene: TRBV5-1; CDR3aa: CASRSPGQGYNEQFF; CDR3nt: TGCGCCAGCAGGTCGCCGGGACAAGGATACAATGAGCAGTTCTTC